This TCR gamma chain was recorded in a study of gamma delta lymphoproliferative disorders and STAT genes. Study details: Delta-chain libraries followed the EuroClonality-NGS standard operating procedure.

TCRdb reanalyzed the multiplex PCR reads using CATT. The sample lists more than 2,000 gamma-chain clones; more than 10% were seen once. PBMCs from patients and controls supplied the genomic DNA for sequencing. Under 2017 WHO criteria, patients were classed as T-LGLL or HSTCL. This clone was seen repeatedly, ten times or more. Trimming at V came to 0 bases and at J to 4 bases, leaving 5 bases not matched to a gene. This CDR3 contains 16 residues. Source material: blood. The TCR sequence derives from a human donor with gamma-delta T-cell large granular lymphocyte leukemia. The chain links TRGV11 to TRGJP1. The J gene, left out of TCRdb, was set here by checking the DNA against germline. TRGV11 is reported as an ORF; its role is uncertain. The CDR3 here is CACWIRHRGTGWFKIF. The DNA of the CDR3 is TGTGCCTGCTGGATTAGGCACCGGGGCACTGGTTGGTTCAAGATATTT.